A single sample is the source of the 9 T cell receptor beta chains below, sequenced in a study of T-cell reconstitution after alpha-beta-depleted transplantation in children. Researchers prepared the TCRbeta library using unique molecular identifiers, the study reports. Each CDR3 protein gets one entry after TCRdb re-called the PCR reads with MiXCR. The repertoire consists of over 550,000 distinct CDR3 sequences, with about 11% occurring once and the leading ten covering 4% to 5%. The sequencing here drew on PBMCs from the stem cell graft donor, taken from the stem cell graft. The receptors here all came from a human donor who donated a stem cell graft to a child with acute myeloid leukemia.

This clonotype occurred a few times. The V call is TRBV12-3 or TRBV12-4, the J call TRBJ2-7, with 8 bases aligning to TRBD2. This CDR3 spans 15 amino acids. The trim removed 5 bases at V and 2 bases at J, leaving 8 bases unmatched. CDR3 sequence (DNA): TGTGCCAGCAGTCCTGGACTAGCCTTCACCTACGAGCAGTACTTC. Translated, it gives CASSPGLAFTYEQYF.

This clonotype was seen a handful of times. The CDR3 loop is CSADQREGLNEQFF. CDR3 in DNA: TGCAGTGCCGACCAGCGGGAGGGCCTCAATGAGCAGTTCTTC. The chain carries TRBV20-1 and TRBJ2-1; 10 bases match TRBD2. The germline V gene encodes CDR1 DFQATT and CDR2 SNEGSKA (reference sequence). The CDR3 loop spans 14 amino acids. V shed 6 bases, J shed 6 bases, and the junction held 8 bases outside the gene matches.

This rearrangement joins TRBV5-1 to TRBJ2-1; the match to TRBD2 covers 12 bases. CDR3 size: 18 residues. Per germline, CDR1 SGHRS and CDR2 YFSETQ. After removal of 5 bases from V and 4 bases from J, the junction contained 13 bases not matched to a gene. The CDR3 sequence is CASRSRLAGALEYNEQFF. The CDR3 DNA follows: TGCGCCAGCAGGAGCAGACTAGCGGGAGCTTTGGAGTACAATGAGCAGTTCTTC.

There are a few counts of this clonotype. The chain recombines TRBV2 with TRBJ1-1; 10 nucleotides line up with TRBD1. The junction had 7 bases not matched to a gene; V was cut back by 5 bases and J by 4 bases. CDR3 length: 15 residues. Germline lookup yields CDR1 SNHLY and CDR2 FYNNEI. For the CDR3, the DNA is TGTGCCAGCAGTATGACAGGGGGCGTGAGCACTGAAGCTTTCTTT. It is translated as CASSMTGGVSTEAFF.

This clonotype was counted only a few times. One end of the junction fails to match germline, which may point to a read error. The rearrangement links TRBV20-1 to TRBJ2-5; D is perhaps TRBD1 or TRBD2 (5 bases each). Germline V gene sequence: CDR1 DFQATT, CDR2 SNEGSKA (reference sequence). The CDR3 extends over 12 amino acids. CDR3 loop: CSARDERDLWAF. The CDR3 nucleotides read TGCAGTGCTAGAGACGAGAGGGACCTATGGGCCTTC.

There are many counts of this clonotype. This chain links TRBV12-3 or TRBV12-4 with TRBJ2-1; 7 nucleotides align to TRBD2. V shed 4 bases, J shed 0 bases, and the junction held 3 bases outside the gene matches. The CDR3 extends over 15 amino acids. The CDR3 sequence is CASSSAGSSYNEQFF. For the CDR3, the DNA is TGTGCCAGCAGTTCAGCGGGAAGCTCCTACAATGAGCAGTTCTTC.

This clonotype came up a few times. This CDR3 is CSASTRDPSSYNEQFF. CDR3 in DNA: TGCAGTGCGTCCACACGGGACCCAAGCTCCTACAATGAGCAGTTCTTC. The chain couples TRBV20-1 to TRBJ2-1; D possibly matches TRBD1 or TRBD2 (5 bases each). V was trimmed by 6 bases and J by 0 bases, leaving 18 bases between them. This CDR3 is 16 amino acids long. Germline CDR1 DFQATT, CDR2 SNEGSKA (reference sequence).

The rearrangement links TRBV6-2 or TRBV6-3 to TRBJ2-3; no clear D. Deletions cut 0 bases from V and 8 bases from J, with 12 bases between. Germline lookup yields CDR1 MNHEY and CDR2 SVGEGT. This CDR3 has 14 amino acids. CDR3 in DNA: TGTGCCAGCAGTTACTCTCGCCAGCAGGCTACGCAGTATTTT. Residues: CASSYSRQQATQYF.

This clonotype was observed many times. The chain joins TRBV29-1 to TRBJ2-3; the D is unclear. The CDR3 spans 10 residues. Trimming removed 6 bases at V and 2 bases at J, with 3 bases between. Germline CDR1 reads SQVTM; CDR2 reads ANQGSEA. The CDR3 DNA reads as TGCAGCGTCTCCACAGATACGCAGTATTTT. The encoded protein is CSVSTDTQYF.